Each of the 3 T cell receptor beta chains below was sequenced from the same sample in a study of OX40 agonist ivuxolimab in advanced cancers. Assay used: immunoSEQ multiplex PCR; TCRdb lists only in-frame clones, some missing. Of tens of thousands of clones detected, 70% to 90% appear once; the ten largest clones hold approximately 2%. Sequencing used CD4+ or CD8+ T cells sorted from blood, obtained in a trial of the OX40 agonist ivuxolimab. The source is an adult with an advanced solid tumor such as melanoma, head and neck, liver or kidney cancer.

The chain recombines TRBV4-2 with TRBJ2-7; D possibly corresponds to TRBD1 (5 bases). Germline CDR1 is LGHNA and CDR2 is YNFKEQ. CDR3 length equals 15 residues. Trimming left V 0 bases short and J 6 bases short, with 15 bases between. The CDR3 nucleotides are TGTGCCAGCAGCCAAGAGGCTGGCAGGGAAGCCGAGCAGTACTTC. It codes for CASSQEAGREAEQYF.

V and J are TRBV9 and TRBJ2-5, with D maybe TRBD1 (6 bases). V was pared by 0 bases and J by 2 bases, with 11 bases between. Germline CDR1 SGDLS, CDR2 YYNGEE. This CDR3 region has 15 residues. The CDR3 loop reads CASSVGDRGQETQYF. CDR3 nucleotide sequence: TGTGCCAGCAGCGTAGGGGATAGGGGGCAAGAGACCCAGTACTTC.

This clone was detected a few times. The chain uses TRBV5-6 and TRBJ2-5; TRBD2 agrees at 14 bases. Per the germline V gene, CDR1 is SGHDT and CDR2 is YYEEEE. The CDR3 has 16 amino acids. V gave up 4 bases and J gave up 5 bases; unmatched junction bases: 7. The CDR3 here is CASSNRLAGGRETQYF. In DNA, the CDR3 is TGTGCCAGCAGCAACCGACTAGCGGGAGGGCGGGAGACCCAGTACTTC.